Below, 29 T cell receptor beta chains from the same sample are listed, as sequenced in a study of blood T cell repertoires in COVID-19. The table came from immunoSEQ multiplex PCR; TCRdb's copy has only in-frame clones and leaves some out. The profile shows 100,000 to 150,000 clones, almost 85% of them singletons. What was sequenced was peripheral blood. The source of these receptors is a woman between 25 and 40 years old who had recovered from COVID-19.

This clone is a singleton in its sample. V and J are TRBV29-1 and TRBJ2-7, with TRBD2 as a possible D gene (5 bases). With 4 bases removed from V and 2 bases from J, the gap between germline ends came to 12 bases. Germline V lookup: CDR1 SQVTM, CDR2 ANQGSEA. The CDR3 has 13 amino acids. The CDR3 sequence: CSVVSDLTYEQYF. The CDR3 coding sequence is TGCAGCGTTGTTAGCGACCTAACCTACGAGCAGTACTTC.

The chain combines TRBV5-4 with TRBJ1-6; the D is unclear. Germline loops: CDR1 SGHNT, CDR2 YYREEE (reference sequence). Trimming took 0 bases from V and 3 from J, leaving 10 bases between them. There are 16 residues in the CDR3. This chain's CDR3 is CASSLARGDYNSPLHF. The DNA of the CDR3 is TGTGCCAGCAGCTTGGCCCGGGGAGACTATAATTCACCCCTCCACTTT.

The rearrangement joins TRBV30 to TRBJ1-3, with 8 bases lining up with TRBD1. The CDR3 has 15 amino acids. Germline assignment: CDR1 GTSNPN and CDR2 SVGIG (reference sequence). V lost 1 base and J lost 3; bases outside the gene matches: 5. CDR3 sequence reads: CAWSDAGGLGNTIYF. CDR3 nucleotide sequence: TGTGCCTGGAGTGATGCAGGGGGCCTTGGAAACACCATATATTTT.

V gene TRBV3-1 (or the pseudogene TRBV3-2) combines with J gene TRBJ1-5; D not certain. CDR3 size: 15 residues. Germline-derived CDR1 and CDR2 are LGHDT and YNNKEL (reference sequence). V lost 1 base and J 6 bases, leaving 13 bases between the germline ends. The CDR3 loop reads CASSQGAGIFQPQHF. CDR3 in DNA: TGTGCCAGCAGCCAAGGGGCGGGGATCTTTCAGCCCCAGCATTTT.

This clone was seen only a few times. This chain uses TRBV4-2 with TRBJ1-5; 10 bases are a match to TRBD1. The CDR3 spans 13 residues. Germline CDR1 and CDR2: LGHNA and YNFKEQ. Losses at the gene ends were 5 bases for V and 7 bases for J; bases not matched to a gene: 2. The CDR3 reads CASSRTGGQPQHF. CDR3 DNA sequence: TGTGCCAGCAGCAGGACAGGGGGACAGCCCCAGCATTTT.

The chain has TRBV7-3 and TRBJ1-1; no clear D gene. V lost 5 bases and J lost 3, with 10 bases in between. This CDR3 has 13 residues. Germline loops: CDR1 SGHTA, CDR2 FQGTGA. CDR3 DNA: TGTGCCAGCAGCCCGCGGAGGGACACTGAAGCTTTCTTT. Its protein is CASSPRRDTEAFF.

The chain recombines TRBV19 with TRBJ1-5; 7 bases are a match to TRBD1. CDR1 is LNHDA, CDR2 SQIVND, per germline (reference sequence). This CDR3 comprises 14 residues. V lost 10 bases to trimming and J lost 2 bases; unmatched junction nucleotides: 8. Here the CDR3 DNA reads TGTGCCATAGCAGGGGGTCATGGCAATCAGCCCCAGCATTTT. It encodes CAIAGGHGNQPQHF.

This clone came up a few times. The chain is built from TRBV6-5 and TRBJ1-5; 9 bases are shared with TRBD1. J lost 2 bases, V lost 6 bases, and 5 bases had no gene match. Germline V gene lookup returns CDR1 MNHEY and CDR2 SVGAGI. The CDR3 sequence is 15 residues long. The CDR3 bases are TGTGCCAGCAGGGGACAGGGATCGGGCAATCAGCCCCAGCATTTT. Its translation is CASRGQGSGNQPQHF.

This clone came up a few times. The CDR3 DNA reads as TGTGCCAGTAAACCGGGCGCGGGCTCCTACAATGAGCAGTTCTTC. Protein sequence: CASKPGAGSYNEQFF. The gene calls are TRBV19 and TRBJ2-1; D possibly corresponds to TRBD2 (5 bases). The CDR3 sequence is 15 residues long. V lost 7 bases to trimming and J lost 0 bases, with 13 bases between them. The germline V gene encodes CDR1 LNHDA and CDR2 SQIVND (reference sequence).

The rearrangement links TRBV9 to TRBJ2-2, with 8 bases aligning to TRBD1. Trimming cost V 4 bases and J 4 bases; bases outside gene matches: 9. CDR3 length equals 16 residues. Germline lookup yields CDR1 SGDLS and CDR2 YYNGEE. The CDR3: CASSPRITGGTGELFF. The CDR3 DNA follows: TGTGCCAGCAGCCCACGGATAACAGGGGGCACCGGGGAGCTGTTTTTT.

DNA for the CDR3: TGTGCCAGTTCACGGGAGGCAGCCTACAATGAGCAGTTCTTC. Encoded protein: CASSREAAYNEQFF. The chain has TRBV7-8 and TRBJ2-1; the match to TRBD2 covers 7 bases. Germline lookup yields CDR1 SGHVS and CDR2 FQNEAQ. CDR3 size: 14 residues. The ends lost 9 bases at V and 2 bases at J; junction bases unmatched: 7.

The V call is TRBV18, the J call TRBJ2-5, with TRBD1 matching over 9 bases. The ends lost 6 bases at V and 4 bases at J; junction bases unmatched: 9. CDR3 length equals 15 residues. Per germline, CDR1 KGHSH and CDR2 LQKENI. The CDR3 region is CASSNTGGRLETQYF. The CDR3 DNA is TGTGCCAGCTCCAATACAGGGGGCCGCCTAGAGACCCAGTACTTC.

The rearrangement links TRBV11-3 to TRBJ2-3; 7 bases are a match to TRBD2. The CDR3 extends over 16 amino acids. Germline loops: CDR1 SGHNT, CDR2 YENEEA. V lost 1 base, J lost 6 bases, and 10 bases stayed unmatched. CDR3 in amino acids: CASSLGGRASQDTQYF. The CDR3 nucleotides read TGTGCCAGCAGCTTAGGGGGGAGGGCCAGTCAGGATACGCAGTATTTT.

V usage is TRBV6-5 and J usage is TRBJ1-1, with 9 bases aligning to TRBD1. The CDR3 contains 14 residues. Germline V gives CDR1 MNHEY, CDR2 SVGAGI. Unmatched junction bases numbered 7, after V lost 6 bases and J lost 5 bases. The CDR3 here is CASRTTGGVTEAFF. The CDR3 nucleotides are TGTGCCAGCAGAACGACAGGGGGGGTTACTGAAGCTTTCTTT.

This clone was seen a few times. This rearrangement joins TRBV11-1 to TRBJ2-7; D possibly corresponds to TRBD2 (6 bases). The CDR3 totals 14 residues. Trimming cost V 5 bases and J 6 bases, with 17 bases left between them. The germline CDR1 and CDR2 sequences are SGHAT and FQDESV (reference sequence). CDR3 sequence reads: CASSARDSQGEQYF. The CDR3 DNA follows: TGTGCCAGCAGCGCACGGGACTCCCAGGGCGAGCAGTACTTC.

J is TRBJ2-1 and V is TRBV19, with 8 bases matching TRBD2. Germline loops: CDR1 LNHDA, CDR2 SQIVND (reference sequence). CDR3 size: 17 residues. V trimming: 3 bases; J trimming: 6 bases; junction bases outside the gene matches: 13. Written as DNA, the CDR3 is TGTGCCAGTAGTATCGCCAGCGGGGGCTATAGGGGCAATGAGCAGTTCTTC. Translation: CASSIASGGYRGNEQFF.

This chain uses TRBV6-6 with TRBJ2-3; D is uncertain. This CDR3 region has 12 residues. Trimming removed 6 bases at V and 1 base at J, with 5 bases between. Germline values: CDR1 MNHNY, CDR2 SVGAGI (reference sequence). DNA for the CDR3: TGTGCCAGCAGGCCAGGCACAGATACGCAGTATTTT. Translated, it gives CASRPGTDTQYF.

This chain joins TRBV6-4 and TRBJ2-7; 7 bases align to TRBD1. This CDR3 comprises 14 residues. CDR1 is MRHNA, CDR2 SNTAGT, per germline. With V trimmed by 8 bases and J by 0 bases, 7 bases remained unmatched. The CDR3 protein is CASRLTGTSYEQYF. CDR3 in DNA: TGTGCCAGCCGCCTGACAGGGACCTCCTACGAGCAGTACTTC.

This clone was counted only a few times. CDR3 protein: CASSISRGQETQYF. As DNA, the CDR3 is TGTGCCAGTAGTATATCGCGGGGGCAAGAGACCCAGTACTTC. The chain combines TRBV19 with TRBJ2-5; 7 bases fit TRBD2. Germline trimming cut 2 bases from V and 2 bases from J; bases unmatched to any gene: 2. CDR1 and CDR2 from the germline V gene are LNHDA and SQIVND (reference sequence). This CDR3 has 14 amino acids.

This clone was seen more than once but under ten times. The chain employs TRBV13 and TRBJ2-1, with TRBD2 matching 10 bases. Germline values: CDR1 PRHDT, CDR2 FYEKMQ (reference sequence). The V gene end was trimmed by 6 bases and the J gene end by 7 bases; junction bases not matched to a gene: 12. This CDR3 has 16 amino acids. CDR3 coding DNA: TGTGCCAGCAGTCAAGATCCAGCGGGGGGGCCGAATGAGCAGTTCTTC. Translating gives CASSQDPAGGPNEQFF.

V and J are TRBV5-1 and TRBJ1-1; the match to TRBD1 covers 8 bases. Germline V CDR1 and CDR2: SGHRS, YFSETQ. This CDR3 has 13 amino acids. With 4 bases clipped from V and 4 bases from J, the junction kept 3 bases outside the gene matches. The CDR3 reads CASSHGQGTEAFF. CDR3 DNA: TGCGCCAGCAGCCACGGACAGGGCACTGAAGCTTTCTTT.

The chain has TRBV11-3 and TRBJ2-2; 11 bases are a match to TRBD2. CDR1 and CDR2 (germline): SGHNT, YENEEA. The CDR3 has 16 amino acids. The V gene end was trimmed by 10 bases and the J gene end by 1 base; junction bases not matched to a gene: 8. The CDR3 reads CATGTSGAGNTGELFF. The CDR3 DNA sequence: TGTGCCACCGGGACTAGCGGAGCGGGGAACACCGGGGAGCTGTTTTTT.

The V gene is TRBV10-1, the J gene TRBJ2-3; a possible D gene is TRBD2 (6 bases). Germline V gives CDR1 WNHNN, CDR2 SYGVQD (reference sequence). V dropped 1 base and J dropped 4 bases, with 9 bases sitting between them. The CDR3 totals 14 residues. CDR3 region: CASSEWGTSDTQYF. The CDR3 coding sequence is TGCGCCAGCAGTGAGTGGGGGACTTCAGATACGCAGTATTTT.

This clone was observed many times. V gene TRBV14 combines with J gene TRBJ2-7, with D possibly TRBD2 on 5 matching bases. The CDR3 is made up of 15 amino acids. V lost 1 base, J lost 5 bases, and 15 bases lay in between. CDR1 SGHDN and CDR2 FVKESK come from the germline V gene. CDR3 coding DNA: TGTGCCAGCAGCCAAGGCATCGAGGCGGGTCACGAGCAGTACTTC. It encodes CASSQGIEAGHEQYF.

The V call is TRBV30, the J call TRBJ1-6; the match to TRBD1 covers 7 bases. The CDR3 consists of 18 residues. The junction had 13 bases not matched to a gene; V was cut back by 0 bases and J by 5 bases. Germline V lookup: CDR1 GTSNPN, CDR2 SVGIG (reference sequence). Here the CDR3 reads CAWSVQGFGTENNSPLHF. CDR3 coding DNA: TGTGCCTGGAGTGTACAGGGCTTCGGGACAGAAAATAATTCACCCCTCCACTTT.

The V gene is TRBV11-2, the J gene TRBJ2-5; D is perhaps TRBD1 (5 bases). In germline, CDR1 is SGHAT, CDR2 FQNNGV. The CDR3 totals 16 residues. With 2 bases removed from V and 4 bases from J, the gap between germline ends came to 17 bases. The CDR3 coding sequence is TGTGCCAGCAGCTTATACTTTGAGGCTAGGGGAGAGACCCAGTACTTC. Its protein is CASSLYFEARGETQYF. Full variable domain (outside the CDR3, taken from reference TRBV11-2 and TRBJ2-5): EAGVAQSPRYKIIEKRQSVAFWCNPISGHATLYWYQQILGQGPKLLIQFQNNGVVDDSQLPKDRFSAERLKGVDSTLKIQPAKLEDSAVYLCASSLYFEARGETQYFGPGTRLLVL.

The chain has TRBV19 and TRBJ2-7; no reliable D call. Germline CDR1 is LNHDA and CDR2 is SQIVND (reference sequence). CDR3 size: 13 residues. V lost 3 bases and J lost 6, with 12 bases in between. The CDR3 reads CASSMRASGEQYF. The CDR3, as DNA: TGTGCCAGTAGTATGAGAGCGTCGGGCGAGCAGTACTTC.

This clone was detected only a few times. The gene calls are TRBV5-5 and TRBJ1-4, with a weak D call TRBD1 (6 bases). CDR1 is SGHKS, CDR2 YYEKEE, per germline (reference sequence). The CDR3 has 14 amino acids. Deletions cut 4 bases from V and 5 bases from J, with 12 bases between. CDR3 sequence reads: CASSPDSQNEKLFF. The DNA for the CDR3 is TGTGCCAGCAGCCCGGACAGCCAAAATGAAAAACTGTTTTTT.

The genes are TRBV2 and TRBJ1-1; 8 bases are a match to TRBD1. This CDR3 is built from 16 residues. Germline V gene data show CDR1 as SNHLY and CDR2 as FYNNEI. The ends lost 7 bases at V and 0 bases at J; junction bases unmatched: 10. CDR3 sequence reads: CASTSGTGFMNTEAFF. CDR3 bases: TGTGCCAGCACCTCCGGGACAGGTTTCATGAACACTGAAGCTTTCTTT.